This T cell receptor beta chain was identified in a study of blood T cell repertoires in COVID-19. On the study more broadly: T cells, B-cell-depleted T cells, or PBMCs provided the cDNA or gDNA that served as material.

Per the original data handling: Cell counts per sample came from amplifying reference gene primers. Profiling relied on immunoSEQ multiplex PCR, and the TCRdb table lists in-frame clones only, not all of them. D and trimming come from the DNA, and the V and J calls and clone size come from that table. The table includes under 35,000 clones, around 90% detected once. The CDR3 has 13 residues. J gave up 8 bases and V 5 bases, and 5 bases lay outside the gene matches. Germline loops: CDR1 SEHNR, CDR2 FQNEAQ (reference sequence). Source material: peripheral blood. The V and J genes are TRBV7-9 and TRBJ1-2; 10 nucleotides match TRBD1. The TCR comes from a human donor in a cohort sampled during active COVID-19. CDR3 in amino acids: CASSPGQGQGYTF. DNA for the CDR3: TGTGCCAGCAGCCCGGGACAGGGGCAGGGCTACACCTTC.